This T cell receptor (beta chain) stems from a study of T cell clonotyping in hematopoietic cell transplantation. A note on this clone: What it binds is unknown.

Overall study findings and caveats: At the given depth, recipient repertoires were over 95% de novo clonotypes. After transplant, recipient diversity fell while pathologically expanded clonotypes grew through day 180. Cells were unsorted, so CD4 and CD8 contributions were not separated.

Blood collection times were about day -28 and days 30, 100, 180 posttransplant. Using immunoSEQ multiplex PCR, the repertoire was profiled, and TCRdb retains in-frame clones only, with some absent. This table has around 11,000 clones, roughly nine tenths appearing once. Trimming left V 5 bases short and J 6 bases short, with 10 bases between. The CDR3 spans 12 residues. Germline CDR1 and CDR2: MNHEY and SVGAGI. The TCR sequence derives from a female patient in her sixties who had an allogeneic stem cell transplant from an unrelated donor, so the T cells may come from the graft donor. Some clones in this sample may be carry-over from other donors' samples. The sequencing used PBMCs, collected 100 days after allogeneic stem cell transplant. This chain links TRBV6-5 with TRBJ1-2, with D unresolved. CDR3 sequence (DNA): TGTGCCAGCAGTCCGCATAAACATGGCTACACCTTC. Protein: CASSPHKHGYTF.